The sequence of this T cell receptor (beta chain) was determined in a study of blood T cell repertoires in COVID-19. Method: immunoSEQ multiplex PCR; TCRdb's copy keeps in-frame clones and lacks some. In the table there are around 160,000 clones, approximately 83% of which are singletons. The V and J ends lost 5 bases and 4 bases respectively, with 11 bases between them. The germline CDR1 and CDR2 sequences are LGHNA and YNFKEQ. CDR3 size: 13 residues. Sample: peripheral blood. The sequence was obtained from a man in his 60s with acute or convalescent COVID-19. V gene TRBV4-2 combines with J gene TRBJ2-5; D call uncertain. CDR3 in amino acids: CASSSPSGETQYF. In DNA, the CDR3 is TGTGCCAGCAGCTCACCCTCGGGAGAGACCCAGTACTTC.